These 13 T cell receptor beta chains were sequenced from one sample in a study of Graves' ophthalmopathy and Graves' hyperthyroidism. The TCR beta CDR3 regions underwent amplification from RNA transcripts. Following a first-round RT-PCR that used HTBI primers, a second-round multiplex PCR was carried out. TCRdb used MiXCR to reprocess the multiplex PCR reads, holding one entry per CDR3 protein. The sample includes approximately 410,000 distinct CDR3 sequences, approximately 15% of them seen just once. Specimen: peripheral blood. Receptors originate from a woman under 30 with stable Graves' hyperthyroidism.

Of note for this clonotype: This sequence may be a read error, since a much larger clone differs from it by one base. The chain recombines TRBV12-3 or TRBV12-4 with TRBJ1-2; D might be TRBD1 (6 bases). The CDR3 runs to 15 residues. Here the CDR3 reads CAISPEGGANYGYTF. CDR3 nucleotide sequence: TGTGCCATCAGTCCAGAGGGGGGAGCTAACTATGGCTACACCTTC.

This clonotype was seen ten or more times. The chain uses TRBV30 and TRBJ1-2; 7 nucleotides match TRBD1. The germline gives CDR1 GTSNPN, CDR2 SVGIG (reference sequence). The ends lost 8 bases at V and 7 bases at J; junction bases unmatched: 13. The CDR3 spans 13 residues. The CDR3 bases are TGTGCCGGAATAGACAGGGTAGTAGTTGGCTACACCTTC. This gives the protein CAGIDRVVVGYTF.

J is TRBJ2-2 and V is TRBV10-1, with 7 bases matching TRBD1. The germline V gene has CDR1 WNHNN and CDR2 SYGVQD (reference sequence). The CDR3 is made up of 14 amino acids. With 6 bases clipped from V and 5 bases from J, the junction kept 6 bases outside the gene matches. The CDR3 DNA follows: TGCGCCAGCAGGGCCGGGACAGCAACCGGGGAGCTGTTTTTT. It codes for CASRAGTATGELFF.

This clonotype was observed many times. The chain combines TRBV10-2 with TRBJ1-1, with D unresolved. Germline assignment: CDR1 WSHSY and CDR2 SAAADI. This CDR3 contains 12 residues. Deletions cut 4 bases from V and 3 bases from J, with 6 bases between. CDR3 residues: CASSALDTEAFF. The CDR3 DNA sequence: TGCGCCAGCAGTGCGCTTGACACTGAAGCTTTCTTT.

This clonotype was detected many times. The J gene is TRBJ2-5, the V gene TRBV24-1; no firm D call. Germline V gene lookup returns CDR1 KGHDR and CDR2 SFDVKD. The V end was cut by 2 bases, the J end by 4 bases, with 10 bases between. The CDR3 loop spans 14 amino acids. The CDR3 reads CATSDSGFRETQYF. In DNA form, the CDR3 reads TGTGCCACCAGTGATTCCGGGTTTCGAGAGACCCAGTACTTC.

This clonotype was picked up many times. The chain carries TRBV11-2 and TRBJ1-2, with 11 nucleotides matching TRBD1. Unmatched junction bases numbered 15, after V lost 5 bases and J lost 4 bases. The CDR3 has 18 amino acids. The germline V gene encodes CDR1 SGHAT and CDR2 FQNNGV. The chain's CDR3 is CASSPRGGQGVEIYGYTF. CDR3 sequence (DNA): TGTGCCAGCAGCCCTCGAGGGGGACAGGGGGTGGAAATCTATGGCTACACCTTC.

The table lists this clonotype with many counts. This chain connects TRBV11-2 to TRBJ1-5; no definite D call. Trimming pared 3 bases from V and 0 bases from J, leaving 6 bases between. This CDR3 is built from 14 residues. Per germline, CDR1 SGHAT and CDR2 FQNNGV. The CDR3 loop is CASSFSNSNQPQHF. DNA for the CDR3: TGTGCCAGCAGCTTTTCAAATAGCAATCAGCCCCAGCATTTT.

This clonotype is a singleton in its sample. The chain joins TRBV28 to TRBJ2-5; D might be TRBD1 or TRBD2, each matching 5 bases. The CDR3 loop spans 14 amino acids. Per the germline V gene, CDR1 is MDHEN and CDR2 is SYDVKM. Trimming left V 1 base short and J 4 bases short, with 10 bases between. DNA for the CDR3: TGTGCCAGCAGTTTATACGGGACGGCAGAGACCCAGTACTTC. This translates into CASSLYGTAETQYF. Using reference TRBV28 and TRBJ2-5 for the parts outside the CDR3, the full variable domain is DVKVTQSSRYLVKRTGEKVFLECVQDMDHENMFWYRQDPGLGLRLIYFSYDVKMKEKGDIPEGYSVSREKKERFSLILESASTNQTSMYLCASSLYGTAETQYFGPGTRLLVL.

This clonotype was observed a few times. The chain joins TRBV25-1 to TRBJ1-2; TRBD1 matches at 10 bases. The ends lost 10 bases at V and 6 bases at J; junction bases unmatched: 8. Germline CDR1 is MGHDK and CDR2 is SYGVNS. The CDR3 runs to 13 residues. This CDR3 reads CANWDRGRNGYTF. CDR3 nucleotide sequence: TGTGCCAACTGGGACAGGGGAAGGAATGGCTACACCTTC.

This clonotype was picked up many times. The chain combines TRBV19 with TRBJ1-6; possible D gene TRBD1, 5 bases. The CDR3 length is 14 residues. Trimming shortened V by 7 bases and J by 5 bases, and 12 bases separated the two germline ends. Per the germline V gene, CDR1 is LNHDA and CDR2 is SQIVND (reference sequence). CDR3: CASTSTGNNSPLHF. CDR3 DNA: TGTGCCAGTACCTCAACAGGAAATAATTCACCCCTCCACTTT.

This clonotype was picked up many times. The V gene is TRBV29-1, the J gene TRBJ1-2; possible D gene TRBD1, 6 bases. CDR3 length: 13 amino acids. Looked up from germline, CDR1 is SQVTM and CDR2 is ANQGSEA. The V and J ends lost 5 bases and 4 bases respectively, with 14 bases between them. The CDR3 nucleotides read TGCAGCGTTAATCGGGGGCAGAGCTATGGCTACACCTTC. This translates into CSVNRGQSYGYTF.

As concerns this clonotype: Given a much more abundant clone one base away, this may be a read error. This sequence joins TRBV5-5 and TRBJ2-7; 7 positions match TRBD1. V shed 2 bases and J 3 bases; nucleotides not matched to a gene: 5. The CDR3 has 14 residues. Germline CDR1 SGHKS, CDR2 YYEKEE (reference sequence). The DNA for the CDR3 is TGTGCCAGCAGCTTTTGGGGACAGTGCTACGAGCAGTACTTC. Translation: CASSFWGQCYEQYF.

This clonotype was seen at least ten times. This sequence joins TRBV6-1 and TRBJ1-1; D is ambiguous. Germline V CDR1 and CDR2: MNHNS, SASEGT. This CDR3 region has 15 residues. Trimming took 1 base from V and 0 from J, leaving 9 bases between them. The CDR3 is CASSEGIWMNTEAFF. The CDR3 DNA sequence: TGTGCCAGCAGTGAAGGAATATGGATGAACACTGAAGCTTTCTTT.